The entry below gives a single T cell receptor (beta chain) sequence along with its context. CDR1 DFQATT and CDR2 SNEGSKA come from the germline V gene (reference sequence). The CDR3 extends over 19 amino acids. Trimming at V came to 6 bases and at J to 4 bases, leaving 22 bases not matched to a gene. Study processing details: Counts of nucleated cells, estimated from reference gene primer amplification, were obtained. Some clones are missing from TCRdb's copy, which holds only in-frame ones; the method was immunoSEQ multiplex PCR. V and J calls and clone size are those listed in that table; D and trimming were worked out from the DNA. The sample has 97,000 or so clones; roughly 87% are singletons. The data derive from a study of blood T cell repertoires in COVID-19. Background on the study: Samples of COVID-19 (acute and convalescent) were obtained from the United States, Italy and Spain. Sources were T cells, B-cell-depleted T cells, or PBMCs; the material itself was cDNA or gDNA.

This chain connects TRBV20-1 to TRBJ2-3, with 10 bases aligning to TRBD2. Sample: peripheral blood. This clonotype was obtained from an elderly man with acute or convalescent COVID-19. CDR3 sequence (DNA): TGCAGTGCCAGTTCTACTAGCCTAGCGGGAGTTGAGCGCCCAGATACGCAGTATTTT. Protein product: CSASSTSLAGVERPDTQYF.